What follows are 22 T cell receptor beta chains derived from one specimen sequenced in a study of cytomegalovirus exposure and HLA in healthy donors. Clones were sequenced by immunoSEQ multiplex PCR, and TCRdb holds only the in-frame ones, with some missing. Of tens of thousands of clones in the sample, 94% were seen once. Sequencing was performed on PBMCs. These TCRs come from a woman aged 18-29 years in good health and CMV-seropositive.

The chain links TRBV5-5 to TRBJ2-7, with 9 bases identical to TRBD2. This CDR3 has 19 residues. Germline V gene lookup returns CDR1 SGHKS and CDR2 YYEKEE (reference sequence). V was clipped by 0 bases and J by 2 bases; unmatched bases: 15. CDR3 in DNA: TGTGCCAGCAGCTTGGGGGACCGGTTCCTAGCGGGACTAACCTACGAGCAGTACTTC. Residues: CASSLGDRFLAGLTYEQYF.

In nucleotides, the CDR3 is TGTGCCAGCAGCTGGGACAGGGGGTACTACAATGAGCAGTTCTTC. The encoded protein is CASSWDRGYYNEQFF. J is TRBJ2-1 and V is TRBV7-9; TRBD1 aligns across 11 bases. Trimming cost V 4 bases and J 3 bases; bases outside gene matches: 2. The CDR3 sequence is 15 residues long. CDR1 SEHNR and CDR2 FQNEAQ come from the germline V gene (reference sequence).

The rearrangement uses TRBV2 and TRBJ2-1; D is unclear. Per germline, CDR1 SNHLY and CDR2 FYNNEI. The CDR3 totals 12 residues. Trimming stripped 6 bases from V and 5 bases from J, with 8 bases between. The CDR3 here is CASRALDNEQFF. DNA of the CDR3: TGTGCCAGCAGGGCCCTAGACAATGAGCAGTTCTTC.

The rearrangement uses TRBV7-2 and TRBJ1-2, with TRBD1 identical over 7 bases. Losses at the gene ends were 5 bases for V and 4 bases for J; bases not matched to a gene: 13. The CDR3 is 16 residues long. Per the germline V gene, CDR1 is SGHTA and CDR2 is FQGNSA. CDR3 DNA sequence: TGTGCCAGCAGCCCCAACGGCAGGACAGGACTCTATGGCTACACCTTC. This codes for CASSPNGRTGLYGYTF.

This rearrangement joins TRBV2 to TRBJ1-2, with TRBD1 matching over 8 bases. The CDR3 length is 14 residues. Unmatched junction bases numbered 6, after V lost 4 bases and J lost 5 bases. Germline V gives CDR1 SNHLY, CDR2 FYNNEI. The CDR3 coding sequence is TGTGCCAGCAGTGGGGCAGGGGGCGCGTATGGCTACACCTTC. Translation: CASSGAGGAYGYTF. Based on the CDR3 plus reference TRBV2 and TRBJ1-2, the full variable domain is EPEVTQTPSHQVTQMGQEVILRCVPISNHLYFYWYRQILGQKVEFLVSFYNNEISEKSEIFDDQFSVERPDGSNFTLKIRSTKLEDSAMYFCASSGAGGAYGYTFGSGTRLTVV.

This clone came up once. V and J are TRBV2 and TRBJ1-1; D unclear. The germline gives CDR1 SNHLY, CDR2 FYNNEI. Trimming left V 3 bases short and J 0 bases short, with 5 bases between. The CDR3 is 13 residues long. CDR3 amino acids: CASSDNMNTEAFF. CDR3 DNA: TGTGCCAGCAGTGACAACATGAACACTGAAGCTTTCTTT.

The chain has TRBV7-9 and TRBJ2-2, with a weak D call TRBD2 (5 bases). Between the trimmed V and J ends, which lost 1 base and 3 bases, there was a span of 18 bases. The germline CDR1 and CDR2 sequences are SEHNR and FQNEAQ (reference sequence). The CDR3 is 18 amino acids. The CDR3 sequence is CASSLERRSWRDTGELFF. Written as DNA, the CDR3 is TGTGCCAGCAGCTTAGAGCGGCGGTCATGGCGGGACACCGGGGAGCTGTTTTTT.

This chain connects TRBV28 to TRBJ2-3; no firm D call. Germline V gene lookup returns CDR1 MDHEN and CDR2 SYDVKM. Trimming removed 2 bases from V and 4 bases from J, with 7 bases in between. This CDR3 is 13 amino acids long. The CDR3 region has the DNA TGTGCCAGCAGTTTACCACTCTCAGATACGCAGTATTTT. It yields the protein CASSLPLSDTQYF.

The rearrangement joins TRBV11-3 to TRBJ1-1; no firm D call. CDR3 length equals 14 residues. V was cut by 2 bases and J by 4 bases, with 11 bases left in between. Germline loops: CDR1 SGHNT, CDR2 YENEEA. CDR3 loop: CASSLRGLGTEAFF. The CDR3, as DNA: TGTGCCAGCAGCTTAAGAGGTTTGGGCACTGAAGCTTTCTTT.

This chain joins TRBV11-3 and TRBJ2-2; 9 nucleotides match TRBD1. CDR3 length: 17 residues. V shed 1 base, J shed 3 bases, and the junction held 6 bases outside the gene matches. The V gene's germline CDR1 is SGHNT and CDR2 YENEEA. DNA of the CDR3: TGTGCCAGCAGCTTAGTAGCCGGGACAGGGCACACCGGGGAGCTGTTTTTT. It codes for CASSLVAGTGHTGELFF.

This chain connects TRBV4-2 to TRBJ2-1, with 8 bases identical to TRBD2. V was clipped by 8 bases and J by 8 bases; unmatched bases: 14. CDR1 and CDR2 from the germline V gene are LGHNA and YNFKEQ. The CDR3 extends over 15 amino acids. The CDR3 here is CASGIEGREAYEQFF. DNA for the CDR3: TGTGCCAGCGGAATCGAGGGGCGGGAGGCCTATGAGCAGTTCTTC.

V gene TRBV7-9 combines with J gene TRBJ2-7; D might be TRBD1 (6 bases). Germline-derived CDR1 and CDR2 are SEHNR and FQNEAQ (reference sequence). This CDR3 comprises 14 residues. V was cut by 2 bases and J by 3 bases, with 11 bases left in between. CDR3 DNA sequence: TGTGCCAGCAGCTTATACCAGGACAGCTACGAGCAGTACTTC. This gives the protein CASSLYQDSYEQYF.

The V gene is TRBV6-1, the J gene TRBJ2-7; 7 nucleotides line up with TRBD1. The CDR3 contains 14 residues. V gave up 6 bases and J gave up 7 bases; unmatched junction bases: 12. Germline V gene sequence: CDR1 MNHNS, CDR2 SASEGT. The CDR3, as DNA: TGTGCCAGCAGACGGACAGGCCTTTTAACGGAGCAGTACTTC. Its translation: CASRRTGLLTEQYF.

The V gene is TRBV14, the J gene TRBJ1-1, with a tentative D call TRBD1 (5 bases). The CDR3 has 13 amino acids. V was cut by 3 bases and J by 0 bases, with 5 bases left in between. CDR1 SGHDN and CDR2 FVKESK come from the germline V gene. The CDR3 DNA follows: TGTGCCAGCAGCCAGACAGTGAACACTGAAGCTTTCTTT. As protein: CASSQTVNTEAFF.

On this clone itself: At the DNA level, this CDR3 is encoded by other sequences in the same sample as well. The V gene is TRBV18, the J gene TRBJ2-1; 9 bases are shared with TRBD2. The germline CDR1 and CDR2 sequences are KGHSH and LQKENI. With V trimmed by 0 bases and J by 5 bases, 8 bases remained unmatched. The CDR3 is made up of 17 amino acids. CDR3 in amino acids: CASSPPSSLAGNNEQFF. The CDR3 bases are TGTGCCAGCTCACCACCGTCTTCTCTAGCGGGGAACAATGAGCAGTTCTTC.

The rearrangement joins TRBV6-5 to TRBJ1-2, with 7 bases that match TRBD1. V shed 5 bases, J shed 4 bases, and the junction held 7 bases outside the gene matches. Germline lookup yields CDR1 MNHEY and CDR2 SVGAGI. This CDR3 comprises 14 residues. CDR3 bases: TGTGCCAGCAGTCCCCAGGCAGGGGGCTATGGCTACACCTTC. This codes for CASSPQAGGYGYTF.

J is TRBJ2-5 and V is TRBV5-1; TRBD1 aligns across 7 bases. This CDR3 is 15 amino acids long. CDR1 is SGHRS and CDR2 is YFSETQ in the germline V gene. The V segment lost 4 bases and the J segment 4 bases; nucleotides outside the gene matches: 10. The DNA of the CDR3 is TGCGCCAGCAGCAACTCGGGACAGTCGGTAGAGACCCAGTACTTC. This sequence encodes CASSNSGQSVETQYF.

V gene TRBV9 combines with J gene TRBJ2-3, with 7 bases lining up with TRBD2. The V and J ends lost 1 base and 0 bases, in that order; junction bases with no gene match: 5. Germline V lookup: CDR1 SGDLS, CDR2 YYNGEE. This CDR3 is built from 16 residues. This CDR3 reads CASSVWSGASTDTQYF. CDR3 DNA sequence: TGTGCCAGCAGCGTATGGAGCGGGGCTAGCACAGATACGCAGTATTTT. The full variable domain, its missing parts supplied by reference TRBV9 and TRBJ2-3, is DSGVTQTPKHLITATGQRVTLRCSPRSGDLSVYWYQQSLDQGLQFLIQYYNGEERAKGNILERFSAQQFPDLHSELNLSSLELGDSALYFCASSVWSGASTDTQYFGPGTRLTVL.

This clone was seen once. This chain links TRBV5-6 with TRBJ2-7; 8 bases align to TRBD2. Germline assignment: CDR1 SGHDT and CDR2 YYEEEE. Trimming cost V 2 bases and J 1 base; bases outside gene matches: 2. This CDR3 is 14 amino acids long. The CDR3 sequence is CASSFPSGSYEQYF. Here the CDR3 DNA reads TGTGCCAGCAGCTTCCCTAGCGGGTCCTACGAGCAGTACTTC.

This chain joins TRBV27 and TRBJ2-7, with 7 bases aligning to TRBD1. The CDR3 extends over 13 amino acids. Per the germline V gene, CDR1 is MNHEY and CDR2 is SMNVEV (reference sequence). J lost 6 bases, V lost 6 bases, and 8 bases had no gene match. For the CDR3, the DNA is TGTGCCAGCAGACGCGGACAGGTTAGCGAGCAGTACTTC. It yields the protein CASRRGQVSEQYF.

The count of this clone is one. J is TRBJ1-1 and V is TRBV7-2; D is unresolved. The CDR3 spans 13 residues. Trimming took off 5 bases at V and 0 bases at J, with 7 bases between the two ends. Germline V CDR1 and CDR2: SGHTA, FQGNSA. CDR3 region: CASSHTVNTEAFF. Written as DNA, the CDR3 is TGTGCCAGCAGCCATACAGTGAACACTGAAGCTTTCTTT.

Points on this clone: Other DNA sequences in the sample encode the same CDR3. V is TRBV18 and J is TRBJ2-3; weak D call: TRBD1 (6 bases). V was clipped by 0 bases and J by 0 bases, with 7 bases between them. The germline gives CDR1 KGHSH, CDR2 LQKENI. The CDR3 covers 15 residues. CDR3 in amino acids: CASSPPGQSTDTQYF. The CDR3 nucleotides are TGTGCCAGCTCACCACCCGGACAGAGCACAGATACGCAGTATTTT. The variable domain in full, with the rest retrieved from reference TRBV18 and TRBJ2-3, is NAGVMQNPRHLVRRRGQEARLRCSPMKGHSHVYWYRQLPEEGLKFMVYLQKENIIDESGMPKERFSAEFPKEGPSILRIQQVVRGDSAAYFCASSPPGQSTDTQYFGPGTRLTVL.